Described below is a single T cell receptor (beta chain) sequence and its context. From germline, CDR1 is MNHEY and CDR2 SMNVEV (reference sequence). With 5 bases clipped from V and 6 bases from J, the junction kept 11 bases outside the gene matches. This CDR3 is 15 amino acids long. The sample belongs to a study of blood T cell repertoires in COVID-19. Methods used by the authors: Reference gene primers were amplified, and this amplification served to estimate nucleated cell counts. The table came from immunoSEQ multiplex PCR; TCRdb's copy has only in-frame clones and leaves some out. The V and J calls and clone size were taken over from that table, and D and trimming were inferred from the DNA. The sample has 150,000 to 200,000 clones; 82% are singletons.

The chain couples TRBV27 to TRBJ2-7; 9 nucleotides align to TRBD2. The sequence was obtained from an older woman with acute or convalescent COVID-19. Sequencing used peripheral blood. The CDR3 reads CASSRSRRGGSEQYF. CDR3 DNA sequence: TGTGCCAGCAGTAGATCTCGGCGGGGGGGAAGCGAGCAGTACTTC.